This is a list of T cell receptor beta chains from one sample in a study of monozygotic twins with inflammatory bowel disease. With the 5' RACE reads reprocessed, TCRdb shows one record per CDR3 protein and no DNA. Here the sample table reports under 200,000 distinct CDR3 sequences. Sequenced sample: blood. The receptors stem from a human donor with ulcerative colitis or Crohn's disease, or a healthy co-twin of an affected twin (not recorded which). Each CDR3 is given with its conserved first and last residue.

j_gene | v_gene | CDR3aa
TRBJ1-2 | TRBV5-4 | CASSTGATGYGYTF
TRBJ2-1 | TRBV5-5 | CASSFLGGHDEQFF
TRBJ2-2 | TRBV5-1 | CASSLVSSGTNTGELFF
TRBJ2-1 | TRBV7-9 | CASSSGVGTNYNEQFF
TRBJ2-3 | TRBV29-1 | CSVKAGGPPDTQYF
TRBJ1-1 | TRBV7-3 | CASSSGLGTEAFF
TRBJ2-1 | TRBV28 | CASSPWGSGREDEQFF
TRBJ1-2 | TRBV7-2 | CASSLDPTGNPGGYTF
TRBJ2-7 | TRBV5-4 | CASRNSGSFYEQYF
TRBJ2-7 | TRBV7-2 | CASRDEGGGRFEQYF
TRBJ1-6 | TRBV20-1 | CSATQGYNSPLHF
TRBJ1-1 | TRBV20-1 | CSARDPGRSNTEAFF
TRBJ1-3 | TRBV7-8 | CASSSPPTMDPSLSGNTIYF
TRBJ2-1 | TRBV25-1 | CASSGGQGIYNEQFF
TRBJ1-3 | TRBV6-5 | CASSYSPGGGNTIYF
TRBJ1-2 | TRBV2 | CASSDSFNYGYTF
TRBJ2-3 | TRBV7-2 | CASSPQTSGGTDTQYF
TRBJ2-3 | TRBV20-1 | CSARDRVLFSTDTQYF
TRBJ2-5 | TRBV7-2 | CASTPGPWETQYF
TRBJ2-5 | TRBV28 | CASSSWTRPGETQYF
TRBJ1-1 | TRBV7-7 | CASSSSAGTEAFF
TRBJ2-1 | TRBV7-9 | CASSLRTSGAYIEQFF
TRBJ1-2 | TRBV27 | CASSLGGIPYGYTF
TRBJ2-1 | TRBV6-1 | CASSGANSGAYNEQFF
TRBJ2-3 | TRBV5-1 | CASSSTDTQYF
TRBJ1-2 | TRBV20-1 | CSARGGEDGYTF
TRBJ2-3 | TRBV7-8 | CASSLPTGPWTDTQYF
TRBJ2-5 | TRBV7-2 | CASSGRGRQTQYF
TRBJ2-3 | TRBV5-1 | CASSAAGLASTDTQYF
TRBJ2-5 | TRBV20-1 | CSARDPLAGGFQETQYF
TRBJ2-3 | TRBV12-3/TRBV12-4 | CASSLFASGSSDTQYF